These T cell receptor beta chains were read from a single sample in a study of shared clonotypes between healthy human individuals. Assay: immunoSEQ multiplex PCR; the TCRdb copy retains only in-frame clones and omits some. This sample carries 1.6 million or so clones, approximately 98.5% of them seen once, and the ten largest clones take approximately 0.4%. Sequencing used naive CD4+ T cells sorted from blood. Source of these receptors: a man younger than 45 in good health. Each CDR3 is given with its conserved first and last residue. Rows may omit the clone size; those that give it use once, few, many or a size class.

j_call | v_call | clone_size | cdr3_aa
TRBJ1-5 | TRBV29-1 | . | CSVGDSSNQPQHF
TRBJ1-3 | TRBV2 | . | CASSEAARVSGNTIYF
TRBJ2-7 | TRBV9 | . | CASSALAGAYIYEQYF
TRBJ2-5 | TRBV7-6 | . | CASSTEETQYF
TRBJ2-1 | TRBV9 | . | CASSVGGQGAYNEQFF
TRBJ1-2 | TRBV2 | . | CASSEAGYGYTF
TRBJ2-1 | TRBV30 | . | CAWIPGLGPNEQFF
TRBJ2-1 | TRBV4-2 | . | CASSLKRGTNNEQFF
TRBJ2-7 | TRBV5-5 | . | CASSFTPYEQYF
TRBJ2-7 | TRBV29-1 | . | CSVARLAGVYEQYF
TRBJ2-2 | TRBV4-3 | . | CASSQSRQGAITGELFF
TRBJ2-3 | TRBV14 | . | CASSQDGSRTDTQYF
TRBJ2-3 | TRBV30 | . | CAWSQGTYTQYF
TRBJ2-5 | TRBV6-1 | . | CASSRGSMETQYF
TRBJ2-1 | TRBV5-1 | . | CARYYNEQFF
TRBJ2-3 | TRBV2 | once | CASSEALVTQYF
TRBJ2-6 | TRBV7-2 | . | CASSQGGSGANVLTF
TRBJ1-4 | TRBV5-7 | . | CARQPTTGDEKLFF
TRBJ2-7 | TRBV28 | . | CASSLEGRGSSYEQYF
TRBJ2-1 | TRBV7-9 | . | CASSLMGQGFDEQFF
TRBJ1-1 | TRBV18 | . | CASDNLQGARGNTEAFF
TRBJ2-7 | TRBV29-1 | once | CSVARAASYEQYF
TRBJ2-7 | TRBV9 | . | CASSDAPAGYEQYF
TRBJ1-1 | TRBV27 | . | CASNVRTLGKNTEAFF
TRBJ2-1 | TRBV19 | . | CASAGGSGVYNEQFF
TRBJ2-7 | TRBV7-2 | . | CASSQDRYTYEQYF
TRBJ1-5 | TRBV5-1 | . | CASSRDGNQPQHF
TRBJ2-7 | TRBV5-1 | . | CASSSGLAGSYEQYF
TRBJ2-1 | TRBV28 | . | CASSLGTGAAYNEQFF
TRBJ2-1 | TRBV10-3 | . | CAIRTGRAGSEQFF
TRBJ2-2 | TRBV5-1 | . | CASSLMPAGGGTGELFF
TRBJ2-5 | TRBV5-8 | once | CASSLAGKETQYF
TRBJ2-1 | TRBV5-1 | . | CASSLLNPTNEQFF
TRBJ1-1 | TRBV9 | . | CASSVGATLNTEAFF
TRBJ2-7 | TRBV5-4 | . | CASSLGQRSASYEQYF
TRBJ2-7 | TRBV6-6 | . | CASRGQSYEQYF
TRBJ2-7 | TRBV14 | . | CASSPGVEDSTGEQYF
TRBJ2-1 | TRBV28 | . | CASSLAVGEQFF
TRBJ2-5 | TRBV28 | . | CASSSPETQYF
TRBJ2-5 | TRBV5-5 | . | CASIRSGRGVAETQYF
TRBJ2-7 | TRBV28 | . | CASTTGQGFLEQYF
TRBJ1-5 | TRBV6-1 | . | CASSATGGNQPQHF
TRBJ2-2 | TRBV30 | . | CAWSVLAGPNTGELFF
TRBJ1-3 | TRBV25-1 | . | CASSEAGGGNTIYF
TRBJ1-5 | TRBV15 | . | CATSKGEQGGNQPQHF
TRBJ2-4 | TRBV28 | . | CASSLIQAGGPGNIQYF
TRBJ2-2 | TRBV15 | . | CATSGNKGLAGVYTGELFF
TRBJ1-1 | TRBV15 | . | CATSTVWENTEAFF
TRBJ2-7 | TRBV5-1 | . | CASSSDASGFYEQYF
TRBJ2-7 | TRBV10-1 | . | CASSESQGHEQYF
TRBJ2-2 | TRBV5-1 | . | CASSLQGRASGELFF